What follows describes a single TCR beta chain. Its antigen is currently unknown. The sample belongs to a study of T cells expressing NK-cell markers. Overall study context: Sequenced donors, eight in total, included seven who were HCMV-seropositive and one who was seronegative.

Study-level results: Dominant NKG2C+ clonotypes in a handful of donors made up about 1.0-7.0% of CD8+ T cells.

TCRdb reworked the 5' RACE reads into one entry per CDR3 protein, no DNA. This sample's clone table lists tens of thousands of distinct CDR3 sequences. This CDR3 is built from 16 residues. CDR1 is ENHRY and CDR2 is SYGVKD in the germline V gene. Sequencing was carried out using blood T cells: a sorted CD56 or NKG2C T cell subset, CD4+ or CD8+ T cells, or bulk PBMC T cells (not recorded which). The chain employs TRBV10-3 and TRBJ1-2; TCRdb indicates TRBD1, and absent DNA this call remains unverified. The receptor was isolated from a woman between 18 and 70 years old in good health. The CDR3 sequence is CAISELITGGDYGYTF.